This TCR beta chain was sequenced during a study of T cell changes during pregnancy in multiple sclerosis. Trimming removed 5 bases from V and 2 bases from J, with 13 bases in between. The CDR3 extends over 14 amino acids. Germline-derived CDR1 and CDR2 are LNHDA and SQIVND (reference sequence). The table came from immunoSEQ multiplex PCR; TCRdb's copy has only in-frame clones and leaves some out. The data hold about 96,000 clones, with approximately 92% observed a single time. Sequencing used peripheral blood, obtained in the first trimester of pregnancy. The sequence came from a female donor with multiple sclerosis, enrolled in a pregnancy study. The chain has TRBV19 and TRBJ2-7; tentative D call: TRBD1 (6 bases). In DNA form, the CDR3 reads TGTGCCAGTAGTTCCACCGGGACAACCTACGAGCAGTACTTC. Its protein product is CASSSTGTTYEQYF.